Following are 10 T cell receptor beta chains from one sample sequenced in a study of blood T cells in healthy people across ages. Then a second PCR, running roughly 6 to 12 cycles, was carried out with a sample-barcoded 5' primer and a J-beta primer mix. Via MiXCR, TCRdb re-called the 5' RACE reads, giving one row per CDR3 protein. The sample includes some 780,000 distinct CDR3 sequences, roughly three fifths seen only once; the top ten take around a quarter. Sequencing was done on a sample of blood. These receptors came from a man between 35 and 55 years old in good health.

V and J are TRBV20-1 and TRBJ2-3; maybe TRBD2 (7 bases). CDR1 is DFQATT, CDR2 SNEGSKA, per germline (reference sequence). V was pared by 5 bases and J by 1 base, with 10 bases between. This CDR3 spans 13 amino acids. The CDR3 reads CSAGRGGTDTQYF. The CDR3 bases are TGCAGTGCTGGGAGGGGGGGCACAGATACGCAGTATTTT.

The chain links TRBV28 to TRBJ2-5; D tentatively fits TRBD1 or TRBD2 (6 bases each). In germline, CDR1 is MDHEN, CDR2 SYDVKM. CDR3 length: 13 amino acids. Trimming shortened V by 7 bases and J by 4 bases, and 13 bases separated the two germline ends. CDR3 nucleotides: TGTGCCAGCATCGGGGGCCTCCGAGAGACCCAGTACTTC. Amino acid sequence: CASIGGLRETQYF. Using reference TRBV28 and TRBJ2-5 for the parts outside the CDR3, the full variable domain is DVKVTQSSRYLVKRTGEKVFLECVQDMDHENMFWYRQDPGLGLRLIYFSYDVKMKEKGDIPEGYSVSREKKERFSLILESASTNQTSMYLCASIGGLRETQYFGPGTRLLVL.

In its sample, this clonotype was seen a few times. V usage is TRBV11-3 and J usage is TRBJ2-3; TRBD2 is a possible D gene (5 bases). Germline V gene data show CDR1 as SGHNT and CDR2 as YENEEA. The CDR3 contains 12 residues. The V end was cut by 2 bases, the J end by 8 bases, with 8 bases between. CDR3 in amino acids: CASSLKGVTQYF. Written as DNA, the CDR3 is TGTGCCAGCAGCTTAAAGGGAGTTACGCAGTATTTT.

This sequence joins TRBV20-1 and TRBJ2-4; 9 bases line up with TRBD2. This CDR3 contains 17 residues. Unmatched junction bases numbered 9, after V lost 3 bases and J lost 0 bases. Germline CDR1 is DFQATT and CDR2 is SNEGSKA (reference sequence). CDR3 coding DNA: TGCAGTGCTAGGGGGGTTAGCGGGGGTGGAGCCAAAAACATTCAGTACTTC. Residues: CSARGVSGGGAKNIQYF.

The V call is TRBV29-1, the J call TRBJ2-5; maybe TRBD1 (5 bases). V was trimmed by 4 bases and J by 1 base, leaving 7 bases between them. The CDR3 spans 12 residues. Looked up from germline, CDR1 is SQVTM and CDR2 is ANQGSEA. The CDR3 loop reads CSVARVQETQYF. The CDR3 DNA follows: TGCAGCGTTGCCAGGGTCCAAGAGACCCAGTACTTC.

The gene calls are TRBV4-2 and TRBJ1-5; D gene uncertain. Germline CDR1 LGHNA, CDR2 YNFKEQ. The V end lost 4 bases, the J end lost 3 bases, and 16 bases lay between the germline ends. The CDR3 totals 16 residues. The CDR3 sequence is CASSPPTSTDNQPQHF. In nucleotides, the CDR3 is TGTGCCAGCAGCCCCCCCACTAGTACAGACAATCAGCCCCAGCATTTT.

The rearrangement uses TRBV28 and TRBJ2-7; no reliable D call. The CDR3 runs 13 residues. Germline assignment: CDR1 MDHEN and CDR2 SYDVKM. The V gene lost 8 bases and the J gene lost 4 bases, with 15 bases spanning the gap. The CDR3 is CASGSPTRYEQYF. CDR3 DNA: TGTGCCAGCGGCTCCCCGACAAGATACGAGCAGTACTTC.

The chain carries TRBV20-1 and TRBJ2-1; tentatively, D is TRBD2 (7 bases). Germline CDR1 reads DFQATT; CDR2 reads SNEGSKA (reference sequence). V was cut by 7 bases and J by 0 bases, with 13 bases left in between. This CDR3 has 14 residues. The CDR3: CSEGGKSSYNEQFF. The CDR3 nucleotides read TGCAGTGAGGGGGGGAAAAGCTCCTACAATGAGCAGTTCTTC.

The chain combines TRBV20-1 with TRBJ1-6, with a possible D match to TRBD1 (5 bases). The V end was cut by 6 bases, the J end by 4 bases, with 10 bases between. The CDR3 runs to 13 residues. CDR1 and CDR2 from the germline V gene are DFQATT and SNEGSKA (reference sequence). Here the CDR3 DNA reads TGCAGTGCCCAGGGCGCTTATAATTCACCCCTCCACTTT. Amino acids: CSAQGAYNSPLHF.

The rearrangement uses TRBV3-1 and TRBJ1-6, with D unresolved. Between the trimmed V and J ends, which lost 1 base and 7 bases, there was a span of 8 bases. The CDR3 runs 14 residues. The germline gives CDR1 LGHDT, CDR2 YNNKEL (reference sequence). CDR3 residues: CASSQGVWNSPLHF. CDR3 nucleotide sequence: TGTGCCAGCAGCCAAGGGGTGTGGAATTCACCCCTCCACTTT.